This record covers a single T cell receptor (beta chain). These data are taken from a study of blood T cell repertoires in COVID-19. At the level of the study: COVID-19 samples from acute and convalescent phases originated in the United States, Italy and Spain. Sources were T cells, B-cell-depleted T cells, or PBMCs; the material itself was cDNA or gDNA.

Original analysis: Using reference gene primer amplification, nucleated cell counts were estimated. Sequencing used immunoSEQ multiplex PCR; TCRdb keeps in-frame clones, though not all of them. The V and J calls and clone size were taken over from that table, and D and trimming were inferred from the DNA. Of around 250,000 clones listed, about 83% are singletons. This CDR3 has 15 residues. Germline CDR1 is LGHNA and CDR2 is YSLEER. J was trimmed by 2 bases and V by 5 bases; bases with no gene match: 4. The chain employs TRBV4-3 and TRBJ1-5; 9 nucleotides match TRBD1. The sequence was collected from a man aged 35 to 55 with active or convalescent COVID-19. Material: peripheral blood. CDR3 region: CASSERQGGNQPQHF. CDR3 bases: TGCGCCAGCAGCGAGAGACAGGGGGGCAATCAGCCCCAGCATTTT.